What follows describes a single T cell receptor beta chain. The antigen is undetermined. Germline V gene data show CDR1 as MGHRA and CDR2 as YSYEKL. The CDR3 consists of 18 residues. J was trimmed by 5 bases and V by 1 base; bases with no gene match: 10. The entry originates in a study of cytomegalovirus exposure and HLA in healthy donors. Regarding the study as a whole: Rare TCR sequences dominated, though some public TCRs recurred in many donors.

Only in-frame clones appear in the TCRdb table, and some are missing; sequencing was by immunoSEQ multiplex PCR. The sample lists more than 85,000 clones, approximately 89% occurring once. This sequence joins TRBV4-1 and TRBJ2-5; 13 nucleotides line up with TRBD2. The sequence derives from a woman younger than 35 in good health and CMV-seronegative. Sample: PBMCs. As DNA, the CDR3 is TGCGCCAGCAGCCAAGGCCCGATACTAGCGGGAGGGGGGGAGACCCAGTACTTC. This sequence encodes CASSQGPILAGGGETQYF.